The rows below give T cell receptor beta chains drawn from one sample of a study of blood T cell repertoires in COVID-19. The protocol was immunoSEQ multiplex PCR, while the TCRdb copy is restricted to in-frame clones and leaves out a portion. Of 350,000 to 450,000 clones listed, 70% to 90% were seen once; the top ten hold roughly 2.1%. Material: peripheral blood. The receptors were gathered from a woman aged 55-70 years with COVID-19, enrolled during active disease. Both conserved end residues are part of each CDR3. The order of the fields is clone size, V gene, J gene, D gene, CDR3 protein, CDR3 DNA. A D gene is named only where the DNA matches it firmly. Clone size is shown for a subset of rows, as once, few, many or a class of expanded clone.

>few|TRBV10-3|TRBJ2-2|NA
CAISDTVSNTGELFF
TGTGCCATCAGTGATACAGTTTCGAACACCGGGGAGCTGTTTTTT
>NA|TRBV5-4|TRBJ2-2|TRBD1
CASSFRDRGTGELFF
TGTGCCAGCAGCTTCCGGGACAGGGGAACCGGGGAGCTGTTTTTT
>NA|TRBV7-9|TRBJ2-3|NA
CASSRSGSTDTQYF
TGTGCCAGCAGCCGTAGCGGTAGCACAGATACGCAGTATTTT
>once|TRBV3-1/TRBV3-2|TRBJ1-2|TRBD1
CASSPRTGGDANYGYTF
TGTGCCAGCAGCCCTCGGACAGGGGGCGACGCTAACTATGGCTACACCTTC
>NA|TRBV15|TRBJ1-4|NA
CATRARANEKLFF
TGTGCCACCAGGGCCAGGGCTAATGAAAAACTGTTTTTT
>NA|TRBV2|TRBJ1-6|NA
CASSGRGGSPLHF
TGTGCCAGCAGTGGGAGGGGAGGATCACCCCTCCACTTT
>NA|TRBV9|TRBJ1-1|NA
CASSVQGNTEAFF
TGTGCCAGCAGCGTACAGGGGAACACTGAAGCTTTCTTT
>NA|TRBV6-5|TRBJ2-3|NA
CASSYSLSTNTDTQYF
TGTGCCAGCAGTTACTCGCTCTCTACCAACACAGATACGCAGTATTTT
>NA|TRBV7-9|TRBJ1-2|TRBD1
CASRTGGQGLNSGYTF
TGTGCCAGCAGAACCGGGGGACAGGGATTGAACTCCGGCTACACCTTC
>NA|TRBV18|TRBJ1-5|TRBD1
CASSLRDSDQPQHF
TGTGCCAGCTCCCTTCGGGACAGCGATCAGCCCCAGCATTTT
>NA|TRBV15|TRBJ1-5|TRBD1
CATSRGVGQGTEPQHF
TGTGCCACCAGCAGAGGAGTCGGACAGGGTACGGAGCCCCAGCATTTT
>NA|TRBV5-6|TRBJ1-5|NA
CASSYGTTSVSNQPQHF
TGTGCCAGCAGCTACGGGACTACCAGCGTTAGCAATCAGCCCCAGCATTTT
>NA|TRBV19|TRBJ1-5|NA
CASSIPYQPQHF
TGTGCCAGTAGTATACCCTATCAGCCCCAGCATTTT
>NA|TRBV7-9|TRBJ1-3|NA
CASSLVGASSGNTIYF
TGTGCCAGCAGCTTAGTGGGAGCCAGCTCTGGAAACACCATATATTTT
>NA|TRBV15|TRBJ2-3|TRBD1
CATSDRDRGWSTDTQYF
TGTGCCACCAGCGACCGGGACAGAGGATGGAGCACAGATACGCAGTATTTT
>NA|TRBV5-5|TRBJ2-7|NA
CASSFQGGYEQYF
TGTGCCAGCAGCTTCCAAGGGGGATACGAGCAGTACTTC
>few|TRBV25-1|TRBJ2-1|NA
CASSESTYNEQFF
TGTGCCAGCAGTGAATCGACATACAATGAGCAGTTCTTC
>NA|TRBV27|TRBJ1-5|NA
CASSKTSSNQPQHF
TGTGCCAGCAGTAAAACATCGAGCAATCAGCCCCAGCATTTT
>NA|TRBV19|TRBJ2-3|NA
CASTDRPADTQYF
TGTGCCAGTACCGACAGGCCCGCAGATACGCAGTATTTT
>NA|TRBV9|TRBJ2-5|NA
CASSVVSSGETQYF
TGTGCCAGCAGCGTAGTTTCGAGCGGGGAGACCCAGTACTTC
>NA|TRBV19|TRBJ2-5|TRBD2
CATGRGVRQETQYF
TGTGCCACCGGCCGGGGGGTAAGACAAGAGACCCAGTACTTC
>NA|TRBV4-1|TRBJ1-2|TRBD1
CASRQAGTGGSRVGGYTF
TGCGCCAGCAGGCAAGCCGGGACAGGGGGCAGCAGGGTCGGTGGCTACACCTTC
>NA|TRBV5-6|TRBJ2-5|NA
CASIRWGAPPETQYF
TGTGCCAGCATCCGGTGGGGAGCCCCTCCGGAGACCCAGTACTTC
>NA|TRBV19|TRBJ1-4|NA
CASSILGAPEKLFF
TGTGCCAGTAGTATTCTGGGGGCCCCGGAAAAACTGTTTTTT